This T cell receptor beta chain stems from a study of T cell clonotyping in hematopoietic cell transplantation (dated by TCRdb to the early 2020s). Turning to the overall study: A total of under 150 blood samples were collected in the study from roughly 40 consecutive transplant recipients and their related donors. Patient recruitment ran from 2015 to early 2017, and follow-up continued until late 2020 or death.

The time point label corresponds to: 100 days after allo-HCT. Recipient blood was collected about 28 days before transplant and at days 30, 100 and 180 after transplant. Nuclei Lysis Solution was used to extract genomic DNA from fresh or cryopreserved unfractionated peripheral blood mononuclear cells. As encoded in the germline V gene, CDR1 is SNHLY while CDR2 is FYNNEI. The CDR3 runs 12 residues from the cysteine to the phenylalanine. Only CDR3 DNA remains: 36 bases, in frame from the first base. V and J lose 6 bases and 7 bases, and a span of 12 bases separates them. TCR beta CDR3 regions were amplified from genomic DNA with the immunoSEQ assay, a bias-controlled multiplex PCR using V- and J-specific primers. In a second PCR step, a proprietary barcode and Illumina adapter sequences were attached to the CDR3 amplicons. An Illumina MiSeq instrument was used to sequence the CDR3 libraries. The authors processed their data as follows. Export and quality control were done with immunoSEQ Analyzer 3.0, while downstream analyses used R Bioconductor and Immunarch. Only productive rearrangements in the normalized downsampled data set went into calculating the repertoire metrics. Clonotypes larger than 5 templates in the normalized cohort were defined as pathologically expanded. The Inverse Simpson Index served as the measure of repertoire diversity. The non-normalized data set was used for CMV-specificity analyses so that all clonotypes could be captured. The source is immuneACCESS, and TCRdb retained only in-frame sequences with V and J called. Part of the clones is not carried over; for the studies checked, unresolved V genes explain less than half of this, and the remainder is unexplained. D and trimming come from the DNA, and the V and J calls and clone size come from that table. Recorded for this sample are over 25,000 clones; approximately 90% of them occurred a single time. Jointly, the top ten make up roughly 10% of the sample.

Beyond this particular receptor, the publication reports: After transplant, TCR diversity in recipients dropped, and pathologically expanded clonotypes increased progressively from day 30 to day 180. Recipient repertoires showed only a small fraction of overlap with donor repertoires, and over 95% appeared de novo at the given depth. Inverse Simpson Index values from donors and from recipients before transplant predicted broader TCR repertoire diversity after transplant. Sample size was limited, and cells were not sorted, so CD4 and CD8 repertoire contributions could not be separated.

Regarding this clone: Its antigen is still unknown. No base quality information exists; no much larger clone differs at one position.

The chain links TRBV2 with TRBJ1-1; a confident D gene designation cannot be given. The clonotype was recovered from a female patient aged 45-60 years who had an allogeneic stem cell transplant from a related donor, so the T cells may come from the graft donor. Some clones in this sample may be carry-over from other donors' samples. Sequenced here: PBMCs, sampled 100 days after allogeneic stem cell transplant. The CDR3 is CASRETGDEAFF. DNA sequence: TGTGCCAGCAGGGAAACGGGCGATGAAGCTTTCTTT.